This TCR beta chain is from a study of radiotherapy plus CTLA-4 blockade in lung cancer. Whole-study context: For 18% of patients, objective responses occurred, and approximately 31% had disease control.

Study findings and constraints: Reports identified early blood T cell clone dynamics, with interferon-beta, as the best response predictor. In blood, after radiotherapy plus ipilimumab, tumor-derived TCR clones expanded.

Trimming cost V 2 bases and J 5 bases, with 15 bases left between them. Germline lookup yields CDR1 MNHEY and CDR2 SMNVEV (reference sequence). The CDR3 extends over 15 amino acids. Assay used: immunoSEQ multiplex PCR; TCRdb lists only in-frame clones, some missing. The profile shows tens of thousands of clones, around nine tenths of them singletons. As regards this clone: The target antigen is unknown.

Sequenced material: peripheral blood, taken from a patient treated with radiotherapy plus ipilimumab. V usage is TRBV27 and J usage is TRBJ1-2; possible D gene TRBD1, 6 bases. The sequence came from a human donor with non-small cell lung cancer that progressed on radiotherapy plus ipilimumab. The chain's CDR3 is CASSLRGAGLYGYTF. CDR3 sequence (DNA): TGTGCCAGCAGTTTAAGGGGGGCAGGCCTGTATGGCTACACCTTC.